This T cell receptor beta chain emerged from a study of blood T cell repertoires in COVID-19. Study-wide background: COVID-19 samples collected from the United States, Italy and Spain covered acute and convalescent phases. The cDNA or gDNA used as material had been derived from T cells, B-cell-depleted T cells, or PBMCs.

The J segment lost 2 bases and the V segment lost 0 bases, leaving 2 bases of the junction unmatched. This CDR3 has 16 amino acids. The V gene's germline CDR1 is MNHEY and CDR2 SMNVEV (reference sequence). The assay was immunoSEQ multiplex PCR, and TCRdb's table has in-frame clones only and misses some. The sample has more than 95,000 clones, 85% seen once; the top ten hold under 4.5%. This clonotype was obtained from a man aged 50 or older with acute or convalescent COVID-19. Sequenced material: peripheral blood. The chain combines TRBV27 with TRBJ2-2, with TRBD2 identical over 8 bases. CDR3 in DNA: TGTGCCAGCAGTTTATCCGTAGCGGGAAACACCGGGGAGCTGTTTTTT. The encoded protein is CASSLSVAGNTGELFF.